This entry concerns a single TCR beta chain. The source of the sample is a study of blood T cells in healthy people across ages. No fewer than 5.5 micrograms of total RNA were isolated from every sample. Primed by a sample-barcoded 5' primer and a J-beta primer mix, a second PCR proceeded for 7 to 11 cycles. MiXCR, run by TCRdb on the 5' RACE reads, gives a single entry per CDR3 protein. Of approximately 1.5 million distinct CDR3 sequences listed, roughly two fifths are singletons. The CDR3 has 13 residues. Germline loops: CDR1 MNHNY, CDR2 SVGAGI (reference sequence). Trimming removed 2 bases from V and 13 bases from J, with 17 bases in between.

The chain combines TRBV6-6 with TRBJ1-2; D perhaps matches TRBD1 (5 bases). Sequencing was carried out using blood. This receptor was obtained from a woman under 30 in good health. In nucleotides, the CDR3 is TGTGCCAGCAGTTACGCGGGACCGACCTCTAGCACCTTC. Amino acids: CASSYAGPTSSTF.